This T cell receptor beta chain came from a study of blood T cell repertoires in COVID-19. Sequencing was performed with immunoSEQ multiplex PCR; in TCRdb, only in-frame clones are kept and a portion is missing. The profile shows 35,000 to 55,000 clones, approximately 70% of them singletons. There are 15 residues in the CDR3. Germline CDR1 is MNHEY and CDR2 is SVGEGT. V gave up 6 bases and J gave up 6 bases; unmatched junction bases: 5. Sequencing was carried out using peripheral blood. The clonotype was recovered from a man older than 75 with acute or convalescent COVID-19. The chain joins TRBV6-2 or TRBV6-3 to TRBJ2-3; TRBD2 matches 14 bases. Here the CDR3 reads CASSPGLAGADTQYF. The DNA for the CDR3 is TGTGCCAGCAGCCCGGGACTAGCGGGAGCTGATACGCAGTATTTT.